The clone carrying this T cell receptor (beta chain) was counted a few times. TCRdb re-called the 5' RACE reads through MiXCR, storing one row per CDR3 protein. The repertoire holds 45,000 to 65,000 distinct CDR3 sequences, less than 8.5% seen once, with more than 20% in the top ten. This record comes from a study of T cells after yellow fever vaccination. Study-level results: The study found a weaker secondary response that peaked faster, day 5 versus 15. Few clonotypes appeared in both CD4 and CD8 compartments.

This CDR3 is built from 14 residues. V was cut by 1 base and J by 6 bases, with 10 bases left in between. This receptor was identified in a man younger than 35 who received the YFV17D yellow fever vaccine. The sample consisted of CD8+ T cells not binding an NS4B(214-222) dextramer, sorted from PBMCs, taken 35 to 50 days after the first yellow fever vaccination. The gene calls are TRBV12-3 or TRBV12-4 and TRBJ1-5; unclear D gene. CDR3 amino acids: CASSLVGDIQPQHF. DNA of the CDR3: TGTGCCAGCAGTTTAGTCGGGGATATTCAGCCCCAGCATTTT.